This TCR beta chain was recovered during a study of CD8+CD57+ T cells in acquired aplastic anemia. At the level of the study: Healthy donors yielded 8.5 million to 13 million CD4+ cell reads on average.

The study profiled TCR beta VDJ and CDR3 using genomic DNA as template. TCRdb redid the calling of the reads with MiXCR, one entry per CDR3 protein. Of hundreds of thousands of distinct CDR3 sequences listed, about two thirds were seen once; the top ten hold 3.5% to 4.5%. This clonotype has ten or more counts. This CDR3 is 13 amino acids long. CDR1 SGHTA and CDR2 FQGNSA come from the germline V gene. The V end was cut by 3 bases, the J end by 5 bases, with 11 bases between. The sample consisted of sorted CD4+, CD8+, or CD8+CD57+ T cells (not recorded which) from PBMCs. The receptor's source is a human donor in good health, serving as a control. This chain links TRBV7-2 with TRBJ2-7; no clear D. CDR3 in amino acids: CASSFYTSNEQYF. CDR3 nucleotides: TGTGCCAGCAGCTTTTATACCTCTAACGAGCAGTACTTC.